This T cell receptor beta chain was sequenced for a study of CD8+ T cells in alopecia areata listed by TCRdb under 2018. Context from the whole study: In both human patients and the C3H/HeJ mouse model, the study applied high-throughput TCRbeta sequencing to look at T cell clonal expansion in alopecia areata. Scalp tissue and sorted CD4+ and CD8+ peripheral blood T cells from patchy and totalis/universalis alopecia areata patients and from healthy controls were covered by human TCRbeta sequencing. Scalp clonality was compared across normal scalp (n=4), patchy alopecia areata scalp (n=8), and alopecia totalis/universalis scalp (n=8). RNA was extracted with the PAXgene miRNA kit for fixed scalp, the miRNeasy kit for PBMCs, and the RNeasy kit for mouse skin. Amplification of TCRbeta CDR3 regions was done by immunoSEQ multiplex PCR using 35 Vbeta forward primers and 13 Jbeta reverse primers. What the study reported, not specific to this receptor: Compared with normal scalp, lesional scalp, particularly in alopecia totalis/universalis, had higher clonality and more expanded CD8+ clones, which suggests antigenic drive. Unlike mouse skin, which is dominated by gammadelta T cells, normal human skin has resident alphabeta T cells that are also sequenced, and this complicates analysis of the scalp TCR repertoire. Shared TCR sequences between patients were less evident than in mice, which may be partly attributable to HLA diversity in the patient population.

Library preparation was by the immunoSEQ multiplex PCR assay. RNA was extracted from all samples and reverse transcribed into cDNA as template for TCR sequencing. First-strand cDNA was synthesized with SuperScript III using a 2:1 mix of oligo-dT and random hexamers. Amplification bias was assessed with a synthetic immune receptor repertoire, and residual bias was removed computationally. For the original study's pipeline: After raw reads were preprocessed to remove errors, the CDR3 was defined following IMGT conventions as running from the conserved cysteine to phenylalanine. To get clonality, Shannon entropy was normalized by log2 of the number of productive unique TCRs and the result was subtracted from 1. Scalp TCRbeta sequences were cross-referenced with sorted blood CD4 and CD8 repertoires so that the CD4 or CD8 identity of scalp clones could be inferred. TCRdb holds this immuneACCESS table with in-frame rearrangements only. Some clones are missing; in checked studies, unresolved V genes explain under half, and the rest has no known cause. V and J calls and clone size are given by that table; D and trimming were obtained from the DNA. The sample contains roughly 100,000 clones, around 59% of them found a single time. 8.5% to 10% of the sample is taken by the ten largest.

Of note for this clone: No antigen is known for it. Base qualities are not recorded, but no much larger clone differs from it by a single base.

PBMCs were isolated by density centrifugation and stained for CD3, CD4 and CD8, and CD4+ and CD8+ T cells were sorted on a FACSAria. Unaffected controls provided scalp biopsies and blood samples. Looking up the germline V gene (reference sequence) yields CDR1 GTSNPN and CDR2 SVGIG. Relative to germline, V is 2 bases shorter and J is 4 bases shorter, with 11 bases between their ends. The CDR3 covers 13 residues, taking in both the cysteine and the phenylalanine. CDR3 DNA only is kept here, 39 bases in frame from base 1. Specimen: CD4+ T cells sorted from blood. The sequence was obtained from a human donor in good health. This sequence uses TRBV30 and TRBJ1-2; too little of a D gene remains to name it. The DNA sequence is given as TGTGCCTGGAGTCGAGACCACCGCTATGGCTACACCTTC. Protein translation: CAWSRDHRYGYTF.